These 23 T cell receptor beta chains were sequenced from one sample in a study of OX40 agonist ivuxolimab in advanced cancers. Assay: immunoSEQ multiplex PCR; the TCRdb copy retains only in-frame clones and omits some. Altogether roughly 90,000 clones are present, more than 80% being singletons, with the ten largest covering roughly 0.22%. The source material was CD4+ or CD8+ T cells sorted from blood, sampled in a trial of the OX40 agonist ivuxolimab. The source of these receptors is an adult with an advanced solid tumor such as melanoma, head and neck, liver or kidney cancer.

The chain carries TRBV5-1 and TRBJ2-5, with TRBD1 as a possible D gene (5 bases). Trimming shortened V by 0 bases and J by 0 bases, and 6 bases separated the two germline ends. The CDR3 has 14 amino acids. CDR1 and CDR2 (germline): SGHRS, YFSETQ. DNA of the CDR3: TGCGCCAGCAGCTTGGGGACATACCAAGAGACCCAGTACTTC. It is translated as CASSLGTYQETQYF.

The CDR3 sequence: CASRGVGASYNEQFF. Written as DNA, the CDR3 is TGTGCCAGCAGGGGGGTGGGGGCATCCTACAATGAGCAGTTCTTC. The chain has TRBV28 and TRBJ2-1, with D perhaps TRBD1 (6 bases). This CDR3 is built from 15 residues. The ends were cut back, 6 bases at V and 1 base at J, with 13 bases in the middle. Looked up from germline, CDR1 is MDHEN and CDR2 is SYDVKM.

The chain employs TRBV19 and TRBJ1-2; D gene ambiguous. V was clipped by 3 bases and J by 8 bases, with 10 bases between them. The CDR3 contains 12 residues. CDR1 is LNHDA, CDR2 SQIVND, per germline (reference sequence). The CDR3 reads CASSMVQAGYTF. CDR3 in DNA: TGTGCCAGTAGTATGGTGCAGGCGGGCTACACCTTC. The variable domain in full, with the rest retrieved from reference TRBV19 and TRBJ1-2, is DGGITQSPKYLFRKEGQNVTLSCEQNLNHDAMYWYRQDPGQGLRLIYYSQIVNDFQKGDIAEGYSVSREKKESFPLTVTSAQKNPTAFYLCASSMVQAGYTFGSGTRLTVV.

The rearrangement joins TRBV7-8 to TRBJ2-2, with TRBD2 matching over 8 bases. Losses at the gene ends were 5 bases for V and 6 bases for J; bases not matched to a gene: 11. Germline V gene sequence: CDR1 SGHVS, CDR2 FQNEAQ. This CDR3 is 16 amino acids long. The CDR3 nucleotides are TGTGCCAGCAGCGCCCGGGAGGGCTTATCTCCCGGGGAGCTGTTTTTT. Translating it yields CASSAREGLSPGELFF. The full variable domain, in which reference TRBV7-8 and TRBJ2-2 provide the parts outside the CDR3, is GAGVSQSPRYKVAKRGQDVALRCDPISGHVSLFWYQQALGQGPEFLTYFQNEAQLDKSGLPSDRFFAERPEGSVSTLKIQRTQQEDSAVYLCASSAREGLSPGELFFGEGSRLTVL.

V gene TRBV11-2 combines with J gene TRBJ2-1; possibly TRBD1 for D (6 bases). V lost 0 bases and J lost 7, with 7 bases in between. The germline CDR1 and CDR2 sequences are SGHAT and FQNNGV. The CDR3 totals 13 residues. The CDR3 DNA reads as TGTGCCAGCAGCTTAGATAGGGGGAATGAGCAGTTCTTC. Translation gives CASSLDRGNEQFF.

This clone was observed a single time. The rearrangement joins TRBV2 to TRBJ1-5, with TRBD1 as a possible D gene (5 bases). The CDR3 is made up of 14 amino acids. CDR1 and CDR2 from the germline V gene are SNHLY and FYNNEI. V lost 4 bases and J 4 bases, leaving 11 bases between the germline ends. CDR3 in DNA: TGTGCCAGCAGTGCAAGACAGTGGAATCAGCCCCAGCATTTT. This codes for CASSARQWNQPQHF.

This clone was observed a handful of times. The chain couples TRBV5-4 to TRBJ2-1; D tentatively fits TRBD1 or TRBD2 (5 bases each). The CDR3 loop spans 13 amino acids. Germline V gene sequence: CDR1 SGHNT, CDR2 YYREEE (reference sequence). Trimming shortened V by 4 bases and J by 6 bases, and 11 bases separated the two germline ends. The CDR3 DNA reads TGTGCCAGCAGCCCCGGGACGGCCAATGAGCAGTTCTTC. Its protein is CASSPGTANEQFF. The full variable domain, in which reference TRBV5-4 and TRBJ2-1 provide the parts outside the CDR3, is ETGVTQSPTHLIKTRGQQVTLRCSSQSGHNTVSWYQQALGQGPQFIFQYYREEENGRGNFPPRFSGLQFPNYSSELNVNALELDDSALYLCASSPGTANEQFFGPGTRLTVL.

The CDR3 region has the DNA TGTGCCACCCGGGGGTTTACCGGGACAGGGGGCGGGCGCAATCAGCCCCAGCATTTT. Translated, it gives CATRGFTGTGGGRNQPQHF. The chain is built from TRBV28 and TRBJ1-5, with 12 bases lining up with TRBD1. After removal of 10 bases from V and 2 bases from J, the junction contained 18 bases not matched to a gene. This CDR3 region has 19 residues. The germline V gene encodes CDR1 MDHEN and CDR2 SYDVKM.

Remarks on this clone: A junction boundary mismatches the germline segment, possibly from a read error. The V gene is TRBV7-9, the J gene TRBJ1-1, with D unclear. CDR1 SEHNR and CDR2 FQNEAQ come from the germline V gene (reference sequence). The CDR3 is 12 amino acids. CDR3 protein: CASSLIDTEAFF. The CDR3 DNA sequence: TGTGCCAGCAGCTTAATTGACACCGAAGCTTTCTTT.

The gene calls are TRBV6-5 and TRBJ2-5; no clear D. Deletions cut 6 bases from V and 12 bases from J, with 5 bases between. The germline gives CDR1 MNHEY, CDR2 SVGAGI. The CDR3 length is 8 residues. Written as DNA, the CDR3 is TGTGCCAGCAGGAGAGAGTACTTC. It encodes CASRREYF.

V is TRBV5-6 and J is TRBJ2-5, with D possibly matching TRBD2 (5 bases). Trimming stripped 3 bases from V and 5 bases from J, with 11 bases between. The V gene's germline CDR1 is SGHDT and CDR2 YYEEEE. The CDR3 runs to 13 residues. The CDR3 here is CASSSTGIETQYF. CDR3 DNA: TGTGCCAGCAGCTCCACGGGAATTGAGACCCAGTACTTC.

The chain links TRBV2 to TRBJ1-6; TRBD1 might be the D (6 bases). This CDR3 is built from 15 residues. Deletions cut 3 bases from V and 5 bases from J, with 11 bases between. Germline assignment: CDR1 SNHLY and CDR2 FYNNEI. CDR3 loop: CASSDSGTNNSPLHF. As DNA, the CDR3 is TGTGCCAGCAGTGATTCCGGGACAAATAATTCACCCCTCCACTTT. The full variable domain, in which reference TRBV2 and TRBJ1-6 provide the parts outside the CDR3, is EPEVTQTPSHQVTQMGQEVILRCVPISNHLYFYWYRQILGQKVEFLVSFYNNEISEKSEIFDDQFSVERPDGSNFTLKIRSTKLEDSAMYFCASSDSGTNNSPLHFGNGTRLTVT.

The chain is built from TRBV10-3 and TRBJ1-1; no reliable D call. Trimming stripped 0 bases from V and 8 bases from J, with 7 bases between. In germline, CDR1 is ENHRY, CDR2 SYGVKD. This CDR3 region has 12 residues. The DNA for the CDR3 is TGTGCCATCAGTGAGTCTTTGGGGGAAGCTTTCTTT. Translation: CAISESLGEAFF.

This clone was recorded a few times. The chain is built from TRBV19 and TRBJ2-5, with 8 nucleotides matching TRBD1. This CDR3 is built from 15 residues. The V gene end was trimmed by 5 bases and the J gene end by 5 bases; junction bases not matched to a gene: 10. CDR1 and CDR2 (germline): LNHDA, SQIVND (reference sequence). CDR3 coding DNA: TGTGCCAGTAGTCGGACAGGGCAACTGACGGAGACCCAGTACTTC. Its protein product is CASSRTGQLTETQYF.

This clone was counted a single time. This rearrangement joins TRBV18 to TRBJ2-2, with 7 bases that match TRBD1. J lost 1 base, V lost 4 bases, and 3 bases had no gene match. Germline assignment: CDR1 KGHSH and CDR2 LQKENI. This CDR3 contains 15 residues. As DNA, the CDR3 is TGTGCCAGCTCACGTAGGACAGGGAACACCGGGGAGCTGTTTTTT. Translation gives CASSRRTGNTGELFF.

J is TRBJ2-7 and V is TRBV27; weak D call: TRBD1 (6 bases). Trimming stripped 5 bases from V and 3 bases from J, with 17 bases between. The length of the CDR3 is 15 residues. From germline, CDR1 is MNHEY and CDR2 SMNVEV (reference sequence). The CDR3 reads CASSLRTAIYYEQYF. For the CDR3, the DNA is TGTGCCAGCAGTCTGAGGACAGCGATATACTACGAGCAGTACTTC.

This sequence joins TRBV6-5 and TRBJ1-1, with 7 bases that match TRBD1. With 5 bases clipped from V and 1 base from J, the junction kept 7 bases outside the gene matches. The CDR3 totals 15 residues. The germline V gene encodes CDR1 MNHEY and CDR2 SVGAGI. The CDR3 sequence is CASSRQGRGNTEAFF. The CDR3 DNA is TGTGCCAGCAGTAGACAGGGTCGGGGGAACACTGAAGCTTTCTTT.

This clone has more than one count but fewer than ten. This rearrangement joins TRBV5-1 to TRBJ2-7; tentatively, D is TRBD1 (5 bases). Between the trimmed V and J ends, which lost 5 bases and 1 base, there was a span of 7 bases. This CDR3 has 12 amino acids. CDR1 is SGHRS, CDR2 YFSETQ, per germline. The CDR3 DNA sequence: TGCGCCAGCAGTAAGGGGTCCTACGAGCAGTACTTC. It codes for CASSKGSYEQYF.

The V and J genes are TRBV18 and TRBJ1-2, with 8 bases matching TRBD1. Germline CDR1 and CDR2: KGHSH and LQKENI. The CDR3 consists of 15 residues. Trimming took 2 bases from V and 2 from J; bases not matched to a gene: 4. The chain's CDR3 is CASSPDRGGNYGYTF. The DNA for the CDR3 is TGTGCCAGCTCACCAGACAGGGGAGGAAACTATGGCTACACCTTC.

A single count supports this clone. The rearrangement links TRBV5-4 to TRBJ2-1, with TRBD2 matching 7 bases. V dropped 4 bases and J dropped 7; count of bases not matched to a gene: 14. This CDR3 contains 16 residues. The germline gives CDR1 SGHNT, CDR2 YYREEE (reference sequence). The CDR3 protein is CASSVGAGRGGNEQFF. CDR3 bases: TGTGCCAGCAGCGTAGGAGCAGGGAGGGGTGGGAATGAGCAGTTCTTC. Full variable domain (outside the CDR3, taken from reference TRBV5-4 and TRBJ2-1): ETGVTQSPTHLIKTRGQQVTLRCSSQSGHNTVSWYQQALGQGPQFIFQYYREEENGRGNFPPRFSGLQFPNYSSELNVNALELDDSALYLCASSVGAGRGGNEQFFGPGTRLTVL.

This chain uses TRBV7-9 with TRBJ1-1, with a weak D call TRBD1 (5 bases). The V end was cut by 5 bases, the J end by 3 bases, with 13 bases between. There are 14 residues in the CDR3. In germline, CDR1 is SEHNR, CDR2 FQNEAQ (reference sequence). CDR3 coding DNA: TGTGCCAGCAGCCAGAGTGCAGGGTACACTGAAGCTTTCTTT. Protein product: CASSQSAGYTEAFF.

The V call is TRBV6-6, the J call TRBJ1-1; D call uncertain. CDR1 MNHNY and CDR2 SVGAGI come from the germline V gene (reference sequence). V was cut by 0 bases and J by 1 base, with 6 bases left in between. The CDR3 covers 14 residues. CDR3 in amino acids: CASSYSGRNTEAFF. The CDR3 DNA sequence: TGTGCCAGCAGTTACTCAGGGAGGAACACTGAAGCTTTCTTT.

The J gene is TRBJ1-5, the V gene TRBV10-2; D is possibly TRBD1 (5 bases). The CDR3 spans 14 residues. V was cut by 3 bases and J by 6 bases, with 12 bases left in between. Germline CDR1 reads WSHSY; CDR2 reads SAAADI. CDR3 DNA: TGCGCCAGCAGTGATTCCAGGGTAGGTCAGCCCCAGCATTTT. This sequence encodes CASSDSRVGQPQHF.